The 30 T cell receptor beta chains given below trace back to one sample, sequenced in a study of T cell repertoires in cytomegalovirus infection. These TCRs' antigens remain unknown. Using its own MiXCR run on the reads, TCRdb lists one record per CDR3 protein. The top ten clones hold about 20% of a sample with hundreds of thousands of distinct CDR3 sequences, just under 30% of them seen once. The sample was cultured PBMCs, taken from culture after CMV antigen stimulation. These receptors originate from a human donor in good health (CMV status not recorded). Some clones in this sample may be carry-over from other donors' samples.

The rearrangement joins TRBV6-1 to TRBJ2-4; the match to TRBD2 covers 12 bases. The germline V gene has CDR1 MNHNS and CDR2 SASEGT. This CDR3 contains 16 residues. V lost 4 bases and J lost 1; bases outside the gene matches: 2. As DNA, the CDR3 is TGTGCCAGCAGTGCCACTAGCGGGGGGGCCAAAAACATTCAGTACTTC. This encodes CASSATSGGAKNIQYF.

J is TRBJ1-5 and V is TRBV20-1, with D maybe TRBD1 (5 bases). V was shortened by 4 bases and J by 6 bases, with 13 bases between the two germline ends. This CDR3 contains 13 residues. Germline CDR1 and CDR2: DFQATT and SNEGSKA (reference sequence). This CDR3 reads CSAMGQGGQPQHF. The CDR3 DNA reads as TGCAGTGCTATGGGGCAGGGAGGTCAGCCCCAGCATTTT.

This chain joins TRBV5-6 and TRBJ2-7; D possibly corresponds to TRBD2 (5 bases). The CDR3 spans 16 residues. CDR1 is SGHDT and CDR2 is YYEEEE in the germline V gene. V lost 1 base and J 0 bases, leaving 14 bases between the germline ends. The CDR3 DNA follows: TGTGCCAGCAGCTTGAACGGGGTGTCAGCCTCCTACGAGCAGTACTTC. It translates to CASSLNGVSASYEQYF.

This clonotype was counted many times. The rearrangement joins TRBV7-2 to TRBJ2-2, with D tentatively TRBD1 or TRBD2 (5 bases each). Germline V gene data show CDR1 as SGHTA and CDR2 as FQGNSA. This CDR3 has 15 residues. V lost 5 bases to trimming and J lost 0 bases, with 10 bases between them. The CDR3 nucleotides are TGTGCCAGCAGCCCCGGGGCAGCGAACACCGGGGAGCTGTTTTTT. As protein: CASSPGAANTGELFF. Drawing the rest from reference TRBV7-2 and TRBJ2-2, the complete variable domain is GAGVSQSPSNKVTEKGKDVELRCDPISGHTALYWYRQSLGQGLEFLIYFQGNSAPDKSGLPSDRFSAERTGGSVSTLTIQRTQQEDSAVYLCASSPGAANTGELFFGEGSRLTVL.

Ten or more counts support this clonotype. The chain uses TRBV7-8 and TRBJ2-6; no firm D call. The CDR3 contains 15 residues. CDR1 is SGHVS and CDR2 is FQNEAQ in the germline V gene. V lost 1 base, J lost 1 base, and 5 bases lay in between. Written as DNA, the CDR3 is TGTGCCAGCAGCTTAGGTCCGTCTGGGGCCAACGTCCTGACTTTC. It yields the protein CASSLGPSGANVLTF.

The rearrangement uses TRBV2 and TRBJ2-3, with D tentatively TRBD2 (5 bases). Trimming removed 3 bases from V and 5 bases from J, with 12 bases in between. Germline CDR1 and CDR2: SNHLY and FYNNEI. CDR3 length: 14 amino acids. The CDR3: CASSEWLAIDTQYF. Written as DNA, the CDR3 is TGTGCCAGCAGTGAGTGGCTAGCTATAGATACGCAGTATTTT.

The chain combines TRBV7-4 with TRBJ2-1; D not certain. Germline V gene data show CDR1 as SGHVT and CDR2 as SQSDAQ. The V end lost 3 bases, the J end lost 0 bases, and 15 bases lay between the germline ends. The CDR3 covers 17 residues. The CDR3 region has the DNA TGTGCCAGCAGCTTTGCGACCGATCCGAGCTCCTACAATGAGCAGTTCTTC. Translation gives CASSFATDPSSYNEQFF. The complete variable domain, with remaining parts taken from reference TRBV7-4 and TRBJ2-1, reads GAGVSQSPRYKVAKRGRDVALRCDSISGHVTLYWYRQTLGQGSEVLTYSQSDAQRDKSGRPSGRFSAERPERSVSTLKIQRTEQGDSAVYLCASSFATDPSSYNEQFFGPGTRLTVL.

The rearrangement links TRBV24-1 to TRBJ2-2; 8 nucleotides line up with TRBD1. Germline V lookup: CDR1 KGHDR, CDR2 SFDVKD. The CDR3 length is 15 residues. V dropped 8 bases and J dropped 7; count of bases not matched to a gene: 11. The CDR3 DNA follows: TGTGCCACCAACCGGGCAGGGGGCGAGTTCGGGGAGCTGTTTTTT. Its translation: CATNRAGGEFGELFF.

The chain recombines TRBV20-1 with TRBJ2-1; 8 bases match TRBD2. V gave up 5 bases and J gave up 0 bases; unmatched junction bases: 3. Germline CDR1 DFQATT, CDR2 SNEGSKA (reference sequence). The CDR3 is made up of 14 amino acids. The CDR3 sequence: CSASGGGSYNEQFF. The CDR3 bases are TGCAGTGCTTCCGGGGGGGGCTCCTACAATGAGCAGTTCTTC.

This clonotype was counted many times. The V and J genes are TRBV5-1 and TRBJ2-1; weak D call: TRBD2 (6 bases). CDR3 length: 16 residues. CDR1 SGHRS and CDR2 YFSETQ come from the germline V gene. The germline V and J ends were trimmed by 3 bases and 4 bases, with 17 bases remaining between them. CDR3 loop: CASSSSPLAQYNEQFF. CDR3 DNA sequence: TGCGCCAGCAGCTCCTCTCCTCTAGCGCAATACAATGAGCAGTTCTTC.

A word on this clonotype: Compared with germline, one end of the junction differs, possibly owing to a read error. The chain couples TRBV9 to TRBJ1-6; 7 nucleotides match TRBD1. Germline CDR1 reads SGDLS; CDR2 reads YYNGEE. CDR3 length: 14 residues. The CDR3 DNA sequence: TGTGCCAGCAGCGGACAGGGTGGCGTTTCACCCTTCCACTTT. It is translated as CASSGQGGVSPFHF.

This clonotype was detected a few times. The V and J genes are TRBV7-8 and TRBJ2-7; D might be TRBD1 or TRBD2, each matching 7 bases. This CDR3 is built from 15 residues. The V end lost 5 bases, the J end lost 3 bases, and 17 bases lay between the germline ends. The V gene's germline CDR1 is SGHVS and CDR2 FQNEAQ. This CDR3 reads CASSPQGGLGYEQYF. CDR3 in DNA: TGTGCCAGCAGCCCTCAGGGGGGGTTAGGCTACGAGCAGTACTTC.

In this sample, this clonotype turned up many times. V usage is TRBV7-2 and J usage is TRBJ2-7; the match to TRBD2 covers 10 bases. Germline assignment: CDR1 SGHTA and CDR2 FQGNSA. The junction had 9 bases not matched to a gene; V was cut back by 1 base and J by 3 bases. The CDR3 length is 17 residues. CDR3 nucleotides: TGTGCCAGCAGCTTAGGGCCCCTTAGCGGGAGGAGCTACGAGCAGTACTTC. The encoded protein is CASSLGPLSGRSYEQYF.

This clonotype was recorded a few times. The chain couples TRBV11-2 to TRBJ1-6; 9 positions match TRBD1. Germline CDR1 is SGHAT and CDR2 is FQNNGV. The ends lost 5 bases at V and 4 bases at J; junction bases unmatched: 3. CDR3 length equals 15 residues. CDR3 DNA: TGTGCCAGCAGCCCACAGGGGGCATATAATTCACCCCTCCACTTT. Its translation: CASSPQGAYNSPLHF.

The J gene is TRBJ1-4, the V gene TRBV7-9; 7 nucleotides align to TRBD1. CDR3 size: 16 residues. Germline lookup yields CDR1 SEHNR and CDR2 FQNEAQ (reference sequence). V gave up 5 bases and J gave up 0 bases; unmatched junction bases: 6. The CDR3 nucleotides are TGTGCCAGCAGCCTAGGACAGGCCACAACTAATGAAAAACTGTTTTTT. This codes for CASSLGQATTNEKLFF.

A word on this clonotype: A junction boundary mismatches the germline segment, possibly from a read error. This chain uses TRBV10-2 with TRBJ2-5, with D maybe TRBD2 (6 bases). CDR3 length: 14 residues. Germline CDR1 WSHSY, CDR2 SAAADI. CDR3: CASRELAAQETQYF. The CDR3 region has the DNA TGCGCCAGCAGAGAGTTAGCGGCCCAAGAGACCCAGTACTTC.

This clonotype was seen many times. The chain uses TRBV11-2 and TRBJ2-1; 9 bases fit TRBD1. The V segment lost 5 bases and the J segment 6 bases; nucleotides outside the gene matches: 8. There are 15 residues in the CDR3. CDR1 and CDR2 from the germline V gene are SGHAT and FQNNGV. The CDR3 region is CASSPDRGPPNEQFF. CDR3 coding DNA: TGTGCCAGCAGCCCGGACAGGGGCCCTCCCAATGAGCAGTTCTTC.

The chain uses TRBV18 and TRBJ1-1; D is unresolved. V lost 0 bases to trimming and J lost 6 bases, with 11 bases between them. The germline CDR1 and CDR2 sequences are KGHSH and LQKENI. The CDR3 loop spans 14 amino acids. The CDR3: CASSPPSLYPEAFF. CDR3 DNA sequence: TGTGCCAGCTCACCACCGTCGCTATACCCTGAAGCTTTCTTT.

This clonotype was observed a few times. The chain has TRBV7-3 and TRBJ1-1; tentatively, D is TRBD1 (6 bases). Germline V gene sequence: CDR1 SGHTA, CDR2 FQGTGA. V lost 5 bases, J lost 7 bases, and 26 bases lay in between. This CDR3 is built from 17 residues. For the CDR3, the DNA is TGTGCCAGCAGCCTGACCGGGGGGGGGCAGGGAGGAAATGAAGCTTTCTTT. Its protein product is CASSLTGGGQGGNEAFF.

The chain couples TRBV7-9 to TRBJ2-7; D remains unclear. The CDR3 sequence is 14 residues long. Per germline, CDR1 SEHNR and CDR2 FQNEAQ (reference sequence). V dropped 5 bases and J dropped 6 bases, with 17 bases sitting between them. The CDR3 spells CASSPPHGEVEQYF. The CDR3 DNA reads TGTGCCAGCAGCCCCCCTCACGGCGAGGTCGAGCAGTACTTC.

This clonotype turned up a few times. CDR3 DNA: TGTGCCAGTAGCGGCCCCCGGGGGAGTGAAGCTTTCTTT. Translated: CASSGPRGSEAFF. The chain combines TRBV19 with TRBJ1-1; D may be TRBD1 (5 bases). The V gene's germline CDR1 is LNHDA and CDR2 SQIVND (reference sequence). The CDR3 loop spans 13 amino acids. The V and J ends lost 6 bases and 7 bases respectively, with 15 bases between them.

The chain couples TRBV12-3 or TRBV12-4 to TRBJ2-1, with D possibly TRBD1 on 6 matching bases. V lost 6 bases and J 4 bases, leaving 10 bases between the germline ends. The CDR3 contains 13 residues. The DNA of the CDR3 is TGTGCCAGCAGGAGGGACAATTACAATGAGCAGTTCTTC. It is translated as CASRRDNYNEQFF.

V gene TRBV13 combines with J gene TRBJ1-2, with TRBD1 matching 7 bases. J lost 4 bases, V lost 2 bases, and 4 bases had no gene match. CDR1 and CDR2 (germline): PRHDT, FYEKMQ (reference sequence). This CDR3 region has 14 residues. Here the CDR3 reads CASSLKGAAYGYTF. The CDR3 DNA reads TGTGCCAGCAGCTTAAAGGGGGCAGCCTATGGCTACACCTTC.

This clonotype appeared many times. The rearrangement uses TRBV20-1 and TRBJ1-5; 9 positions agree with TRBD1. V was pared by 5 bases and J by 3 bases, with 20 bases of the junction left unmatched. CDR3 length: 19 residues. CDR1 DFQATT and CDR2 SNEGSKA come from the germline V gene (reference sequence). CDR3 sequence reads: CSAHFLSGTGQRNNQPQHF. The DNA of the CDR3 is TGCAGTGCTCACTTCCTTTCCGGGACAGGGCAGAGGAACAATCAGCCCCAGCATTTT.

This clonotype was picked up many times. This chain links TRBV7-2 with TRBJ1-1, with a tentative D call TRBD1 (5 bases). V was trimmed by 5 bases and J by 4 bases, leaving 14 bases between them. In germline, CDR1 is SGHTA, CDR2 FQGNSA. There are 14 residues in the CDR3. CDR3 DNA sequence: TGTGCCAGCAGCCCCCCTGCAGGGCTCACTGAAGCTTTCTTT. Protein: CASSPPAGLTEAFF.

The CDR3 DNA reads TGTGCCAGCAGCTTATGGGCCTGGGGGGACCAAGAGACCCAGTACTTC. Amino acid sequence: CASSLWAWGDQETQYF. The J gene is TRBJ2-5, the V gene TRBV7-2, with a weak D call TRBD2 (6 bases). Deletions cut 2 bases from V and 0 bases from J, with 13 bases between. The length of the CDR3 is 16 residues. Germline V gene lookup returns CDR1 SGHTA and CDR2 FQGNSA. Looking up the rest from reference TRBV7-2 and TRBJ2-5 gives the full variable domain: GAGVSQSPSNKVTEKGKDVELRCDPISGHTALYWYRQSLGQGLEFLIYFQGNSAPDKSGLPSDRFSAERTGGSVSTLTIQRTQQEDSAVYLCASSLWAWGDQETQYFGPGTRLLVL.

Only a few counts were recorded for this clonotype. V and J are TRBV5-1 and TRBJ1-1, with a possible D match to TRBD1 (6 bases). CDR3 size: 14 residues. Trimming removed 0 bases at V and 11 bases at J, with 17 bases between. Germline V lookup: CDR1 SGHRS, CDR2 YFSETQ. Written as DNA, the CDR3 is TGCGCCAGCAGCTTGGCCGTGCCCGAGGGGGAGGCTTTCTTT. Its protein is CASSLAVPEGEAFF.

The chain uses TRBV7-4 and TRBJ1-3, with a weak D call TRBD1 (5 bases). Germline V gene data show CDR1 as SGHVT and CDR2 as SQSDAQ. The CDR3 has 15 residues. Trimming removed 5 bases from V and 2 bases from J, with 13 bases in between. The CDR3 here is CASSRAGSAGNTIYF. In nucleotides, the CDR3 is TGTGCCAGCAGCAGGGCAGGGTCGGCTGGAAACACCATATATTTT.

This clonotype was recorded a few times. The CDR3 DNA sequence: TGTGCCACCAGTGAGCACAGGGTAGCGAGCAATCAGCCCCAGCATTTT. It encodes CATSEHRVASNQPQHF. This rearrangement joins TRBV24-1 to TRBJ1-5, with TRBD1 as a possible D gene (6 bases). The CDR3 runs 16 residues. Deletions cut 4 bases from V and 1 base from J, with 13 bases between. CDR1 is KGHDR, CDR2 SFDVKD, per germline.

This clonotype was counted many times. The V call is TRBV7-8, the J call TRBJ1-4; TRBD1 agrees at 8 bases. Germline CDR1 is SGHVS and CDR2 is FQNEAQ. The V and J ends lost 4 bases and 11 bases, in that order; junction bases with no gene match: 3. This CDR3 contains 12 residues. The CDR3 is CASSSRQGKLFF. CDR3 in DNA: TGTGCCAGCAGCTCTCGACAGGGGAAACTGTTTTTT.